Listed below are T cell receptor beta chains from one sample, sequenced in a study of OX40 agonist ivuxolimab in advanced cancers. This table comes from immunoSEQ multiplex PCR, and its TCRdb copy is limited to in-frame clones, with some not included. The sample lists 20,000 to 30,000 clones; around 77% were seen once. Sample: CD4+ or CD8+ T cells sorted from blood, taken in a trial of the OX40 agonist ivuxolimab. The receptor set was obtained from an adult with an advanced solid tumor such as melanoma, head and neck, liver or kidney cancer. Each CDR3 is given with its conserved first and last residue. D genes are given only for firm matches. Expanded clones are given a class, and other clones once, few, many or no size at all.

TRBD1	TRBV2	.	TRBJ2-2	CASSATGGLGGELFF	TGTGCCAGCAGTGCGACAGGGGGCTTGGGCGGGGAGCTGTTTTTT
TRBD1	TRBV9	.	TRBJ1-1	CASSGRDRESTAFF	TGTGCCAGCAGCGGCCGGGACAGGGAATCGACAGCTTTCTTT
.	TRBV9	once	TRBJ1-2	CASSTGGIGGYTF	TGTGCCAGCAGCACCGGGGGGATCGGTGGCTACACCTTC
TRBD1	TRBV27	.	TRBJ1-6	CASSFQIPLQGQDNSPLHF	TGTGCCAGCAGTTTCCAGATCCCATTACAGGGGCAGGATAATTCACCCCTCCACTTT
.	TRBV6-5	.	TRBJ2-7	CASREEAEQYF	TGTGCCAGCAGAGAGGAGGCCGAGCAGTACTTC
.	TRBV5-1	.	TRBJ1-1	CASRLGTGIKNTEAFF	TGCGCCAGCAGGCTCGGGACGGGAATAAAAAACACTGAAGCTTTCTTT
TRBD1	TRBV30	.	TRBJ1-5	CAWSDNRGTNNQPQHF	TGTGCCTGGAGTGACAACAGGGGCACAAATAATCAGCCCCAGCATTTT
.	TRBV6-6	medium-sized	TRBJ2-7	CASSYQGHSEQYF	TGTGCCAGCAGCTACCAGGGACATTCCGAGCAGTACTTC
.	TRBV21-1	few	TRBJ1-1	CASSKGSQGLFF	TGTGCCAGCAGCAAAGGATCCCAGGGGTTGTTCTTT
TRBD2	TRBV7-8	.	TRBJ2-7	CASRLLAGTHYEQYF	TGTGCCAGCAGACTTCTAGCGGGGACTCACTACGAGCAGTACTTC
.	TRBV6-5	.	TRBJ1-6	CASSYVEGDNSPLHF	TGTGCCAGCAGTTATGTTGAAGGGGATAATTCACCCCTCCACTTT
.	TRBV7-9	once	TRBJ2-7	CASSLTPSYEQYF	TGTGCCAGCAGCTTGACACCTTCCTACGAGCAGTACTTC
TRBD2	TRBV5-1	few	TRBJ2-1	CASSFRSGGHYNEQFF	TGCGCCAGCAGCTTCAGAAGCGGGGGGCATTACAATGAGCAGTTCTTC
.	TRBV5-1	.	TRBJ2-3	CASSLEGQGLTDTQYF	TGCGCCAGCAGCTTGGAAGGACAGGGACTAACAGATACGCAGTATTTT
.	TRBV27	.	TRBJ2-5	CASSPRVSVRETQYF	TGTGCCAGCAGTCCCCGGGTCTCCGTTAGAGAGACCCAGTACTTC
.	TRBV11-2	.	TRBJ1-2	CASSSRTRRGYTF	TGTGCCAGCAGCTCCCGGACCCGGCGAGGCTACACCTTC
TRBD2	TRBV2	.	TRBJ2-2	CASYPRRTSGGTNTGELFF	TGTGCCAGCTACCCTCGGCGGACTAGCGGGGGGACGAACACCGGGGAGCTGTTTTTT
.	TRBV12-5	.	TRBJ1-6	CASAANEGKPLHF	TGTGCTAGTGCCGCCAATGAAGGGAAACCCCTCCACTTT
.	TRBV7-9	.	TRBJ2-2	CASTTRGSTGELFF	TGTGCCAGCACCACCAGGGGCAGCACCGGGGAGCTGTTTTTT
.	TRBV7-2	.	TRBJ2-7	CASSPDGPPYEQYF	TGTGCCAGCAGCCCGGACGGGCCGCCCTACGAGCAGTACTTC
TRBD1	TRBV2	.	TRBJ2-1	CASSAGTGFVDEQFF	TGTGCCAGCAGTGCCGGGACAGGGTTTGTGGATGAGCAGTTCTTC
.	TRBV7-9	.	TRBJ2-5	CASSFPRGQETQYF	TGTGCCAGCAGCTTTCCCAGGGGCCAAGAGACCCAGTACTTC